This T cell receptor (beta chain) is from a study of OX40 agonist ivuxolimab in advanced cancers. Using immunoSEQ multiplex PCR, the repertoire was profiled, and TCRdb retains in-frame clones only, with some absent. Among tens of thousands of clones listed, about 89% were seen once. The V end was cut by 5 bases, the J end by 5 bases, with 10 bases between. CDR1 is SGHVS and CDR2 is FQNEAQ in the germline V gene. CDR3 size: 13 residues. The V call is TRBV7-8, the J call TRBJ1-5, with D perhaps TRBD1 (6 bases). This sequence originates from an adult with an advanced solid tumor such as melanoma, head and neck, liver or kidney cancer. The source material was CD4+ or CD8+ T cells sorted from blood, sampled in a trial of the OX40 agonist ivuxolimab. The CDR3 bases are TGTGCCAGCAGCGTCAGGACAGATCAGCCCCAGCATTTT. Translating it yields CASSVRTDQPQHF.